These T cell receptor beta chains were read from a single sample in a study of relationships among human T cell subsets. TCRdb independently ran MiXCR on the multiplex PCR reads; one entry per CDR3 protein. The data show approximately 4,500 distinct CDR3 sequences, around 75% seen once. Sequenced input: total T cells sorted from blood. Source of these receptors: a man aged 40-49 years in good health. Each CDR3 is given with its conserved first and last residue. A D gene is named only where the DNA matches it firmly. Rows may omit the clone size; those that give it use once, few, many or a size class.

>TRBV29-1|TRBJ2-7|TRBD1|.
TGCAGCGTTGCCGACAGGGTGCCTCCCTACGAGCAGTACTTC
CSVADRVPPYEQYF
>TRBV11-2|TRBJ2-7|.|.
TGTGCCAGCAGCTTAGCCTTGGGGTACGAGCAGTACTTC
CASSLALGYEQYF
>TRBV29-1|TRBJ2-7|.|.
TGCAGCGTGAGGGGGAATCCCTACGAGCAGTACTTC
CSVRGNPYEQYF
>TRBV2|TRBJ2-5|.|.
TGTGCCAGCAGTGAAATTTCACGCGAGACCCAGTACTTC
CASSEISRETQYF
>TRBV11-2|TRBJ2-1|TRBD1|.
TGTGCCAGCAGCCTAGGGGACAGGGAACGGTTCTTC
CASSLGDRERFF
>TRBV6-5|TRBJ2-3|TRBD2|few
TGTGCCAGCAGTTACTTAGCGGGAGGGGGCACAGATACGCAGTATTTT
CASSYLAGGGTDTQYF
>TRBV11-2|TRBJ2-7|.|.
TGTGCCAGCAGCCAGGCTAGCCCACCCAACGAGCAGTACTTC
CASSQASPPNEQYF
>TRBV4-1|TRBJ1-2|.|.
TGCGCCAGCAGCCTATCAGGGGCGGGTGACAGTTTCTATGGCTACACCTTC
CASSLSGAGDSFYGYTF
>TRBV28|TRBJ2-1|.|.
TGTGCCACCAAAGGCCGCGGGCGGGGCTCCTACAATGAGCAGTTCTTC
CATKGRGRGSYNEQFF
>TRBV2|TRBJ1-6|.|.
TGTGCCAGCAGTAGGGGATCAGGATCACCCCTCCACTTT
CASSRGSGSPLHF
>TRBV11-2|TRBJ2-7|TRBD2|.
TGTGCCAGCAGCTTAAATAGAGAGCGGGGGCCCATTGACGAGCAGTACTTC
CASSLNRERGPIDEQYF
>TRBV11-2|TRBJ2-3|.|once
TGTGCCAGCACCCACCCCCACGGGGGCGAAAGTACAGATACGCAGTATTTT
CASTHPHGGESTDTQYF
>TRBV4-1|TRBJ1-1|.|.
TGCGCCAGCAGCCAAGATCTTACAGCGAACACTGAAGCTTTCTTT
CASSQDLTANTEAFF
>TRBV21-1|TRBJ2-3|.|.
TGTGCCAACCATCCGAGCGGGAGGTACCCTAGCACAGATACGCAGTATTTT
CANHPSGRYPSTDTQYF
>TRBV10-3|TRBJ1-1|TRBD1|once
TGTGCCATCAGTGAGTCTTACAGGGGGCCGAACACTGAAGCTTTCTTT
CAISESYRGPNTEAFF
>TRBV12-5|TRBJ2-1|.|.
TGTGCTAGTGGTCTCGGACTGTACAATGAGCAGTTCTTC
CASGLGLYNEQFF
>TRBV10-3|TRBJ2-5|.|.
TGTGCCATCAGTGAGGAGCTTCAAGAGACCCAGTACTTC
CAISEELQETQYF
>TRBV6-4|TRBJ2-1|TRBD2|.
TGTGCCAGCAGTGACACAGCGGGGGAAGAGAATGAGCAGTTCTTC
CASSDTAGEENEQFF
>TRBV11-2|TRBJ2-7|TRBD1|.
TGTGCCAGCAGCTCGGGACAGTTCCCCTACGAGCAGTACTTC
CASSSGQFPYEQYF
>TRBV11-2|TRBJ2-3|.|.
TGTGCCAGCAGCTTATACGGCGGAGCCACAGATACGCAGTATTTT
CASSLYGGATDTQYF
>TRBV6-6|TRBJ2-1|.|.
TGTGCCAGCAGTTCATCAGGGGTCTACAATGAGCAGTTCTTC
CASSSSGVYNEQFF
>TRBV13|TRBJ1-6|TRBD1|.
TGTGCCAGCTCGCGGGAGGGGGACAGGGGCCCTCTCCTCCACTTT
CASSREGDRGPLLHF
>TRBV10-3|TRBJ2-7|TRBD2|.
TGTGCCTCAACTAGCGGGGAATTGTACGAGCAGTACTTC
CASTSGELYEQYF
>TRBV5-6|TRBJ2-3|.|.
TGTGCCAGCAGCTTGGTGTGGGCTAGCACAGATACGCAGTATTTT
CASSLVWASTDTQYF
>TRBV6-1|TRBJ2-3|TRBD1|.
TGTGCCATCCAAGCCGGACAGGCTTACACAGATACGCAGTATTTT
CAIQAGQAYTDTQYF
>TRBV29-1|TRBJ2-7|TRBD1|.
TGCAGCGTTGACCAGGGGGCAAACGAGCAGTACTTC
CSVDQGANEQYF
>TRBV20-1|TRBJ2-7|.|.
TGCAGTGCTAGCGGGAGCATCAACGAGCAGTACTTC
CSASGSINEQYF
>TRBV2|TRBJ2-4|.|.
TGTGCCAGCAGTAAGGACGGACTAGCCAAAAACATTCAGTACTTC
CASSKDGLAKNIQYF
>TRBV19|TRBJ1-5|.|.
TGTGCCAGTAGTATCGGGGGTCAGCCCCAGCATTTT
CASSIGGQPQHF
>TRBV30|TRBJ1-1|.|.
TGTGCCTGGAGTACCGGGAGCAACACTGAAGCTTTCTTT
CAWSTGSNTEAFF
>TRBV7-2|TRBJ1-5|.|.
TGTGCCAGCAGCTTAGAGAATCAGCCCCAGCATTTT
CASSLENQPQHF
>TRBV29-1|TRBJ1-5|.|.
TGCAGCGTTGTGGAATACAGTGGTCAGCCCCAGCATTTT
CSVVEYSGQPQHF
>TRBV11-2|TRBJ2-1|.|few
TGTGCCAGCAGCTTAGCCGTTGGAGGTAACAATGAGCAGTTCTTC
CASSLAVGGNNEQFF
>TRBV4-1|TRBJ2-1|TRBD2|.
TGCGCCAGCAGTCGACTAGCGGGGGTAGACAATGAGCAGTTCTTC
CASSRLAGVDNEQFF
>TRBV28|TRBJ2-7|.|.
TGTGCCAGCAGCTCCGGGTCCTACGAGCAGTACTTC
CASSSGSYEQYF
>TRBV6-5|TRBJ1-2|.|.
TGTGCCAGCAGTTTGGACCTTAACTATGGCTACACCTTC
CASSLDLNYGYTF
>TRBV13|TRBJ2-7|TRBD1|few
TGTGCCAGCAGCTTAACCTCGGGACAGTCCAGCTCCTACGAGCAGTACTTC
CASSLTSGQSSSYEQYF
>TRBV12-3/TRBV12-4|TRBJ2-3|TRBD2|once
TGTGCCGGCAGCCGCAATCTAGCGGGTCTTCCAGATACGCAGTATTTT
CAGSRNLAGLPDTQYF
>TRBV7-3|TRBJ2-1|TRBD2|.
TGTGCCAGCAGCTTTCGGACTAGCGGGGGAGAGCAGTTCTTC
CASSFRTSGGEQFF
>TRBV11-2|TRBJ1-2|TRBD1|.
TGTGCCAGCGGTACCGCCTTCGACAGGGGGCGCGGTGGCTACACCTTC
CASGTAFDRGRGGYTF
>TRBV24-1|TRBJ2-1|.|few
TGTGCCACAGCAATCCGCTCCGAGCAGTTCTTC
CATAIRSEQFF
>TRBV12-3/TRBV12-4|TRBJ2-7|.|.
TGTGCCAGCAGACCCGATCTACCCTACGAGCAGTACTTC
CASRPDLPYEQYF
>TRBV5-4|TRBJ2-1|TRBD1|.
TGTGCCAGCAGCTCCGGGACAGCGGTTTACAATGAGCAGTTCTTC
CASSSGTAVYNEQFF
>TRBV3-1|TRBJ2-7|.|.
TGTGCCAGCAGCACCGGGAACGAGCAGTACTTC
CASSTGNEQYF
>TRBV20-1|TRBJ2-3|TRBD2|.
TGCAGTGCCTCACTAGCGGGGAGAGCAGATACGCAGTATTTT
CSASLAGRADTQYF
>TRBV5-5|TRBJ2-1|.|.
TGTGCCAGCAGCTGGGACTGGGTGAATGAGCAGTTCTTC
CASSWDWVNEQFF
>TRBV30|TRBJ1-2|TRBD1|.
TGTGCCGTATTGACAGGGGGGACGCGTGGCTACACCTTC
CAVLTGGTRGYTF
>TRBV11-2|TRBJ2-7|.|.
TGTGCCAGCAGCTTCCACGGGCAAAGCTCCTACGAGCAGTACTTC
CASSFHGQSSYEQYF
>TRBV5-4|TRBJ2-5|.|.
TGTGCCAGCAGCCCCGGGACAGCTGGGAGGGAGACCCAGTACTTC
CASSPGTAGRETQYF
>TRBV5-4|TRBJ1-5|.|.
TGTGCCAGCAGCTTGGAGACGGTTCAGCCCCAGCATTTT
CASSLETVQPQHF
>TRBV6-1|TRBJ2-7|TRBD1|.
TGTGCCAGCAGTGGCGGGACAGGCGCCCCCTACGAGCAGTACTTC
CASSGGTGAPYEQYF
>TRBV5-6|TRBJ2-1|.|few
TGTGCCAGCAGCTATACCCAAAGCTCCTACAATGAGCAGTTCTTC
CASSYTQSSYNEQFF
>TRBV7-2|TRBJ2-3|.|.
TGTGCCAGCAGCCCTCGACGGGGGACGACCAGAGGAGCAGATACGCAGTATTTT
CASSPRRGTTRGADTQYF
>TRBV30|TRBJ2-1|.|.
TGTGCCTGGAGTGTACCGAAGTGGAGTGCGTACAATGAGCAGTTCTTC
CAWSVPKWSAYNEQFF
>TRBV6-6|TRBJ2-1|TRBD2|.
TGTGCCAGCAGCGGACTAGCGGGCCCCTACAATGAGCAGTTCTTC
CASSGLAGPYNEQFF
>TRBV12-3/TRBV12-4|TRBJ2-7|.|once
TGTGCCAGCAGTTTCCGGTCTAGGGACGAGCAGTACTTC
CASSFRSRDEQYF
>TRBV28|TRBJ2-5|.|.
TGTGCCAGCAGGGGTGAGACCCAGTACTTC
CASRGETQYF